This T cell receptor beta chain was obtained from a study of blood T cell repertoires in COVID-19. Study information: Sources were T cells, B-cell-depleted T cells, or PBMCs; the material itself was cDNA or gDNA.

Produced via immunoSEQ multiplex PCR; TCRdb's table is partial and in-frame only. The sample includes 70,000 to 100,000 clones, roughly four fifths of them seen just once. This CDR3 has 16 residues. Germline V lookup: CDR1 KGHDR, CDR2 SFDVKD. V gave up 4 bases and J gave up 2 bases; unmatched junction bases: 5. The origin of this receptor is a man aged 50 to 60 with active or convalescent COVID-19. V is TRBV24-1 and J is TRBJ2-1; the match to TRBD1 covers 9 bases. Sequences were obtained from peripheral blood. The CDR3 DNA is TGTGCCACCAGTGAGGGACAGGGAGATACCTACAATGAGCAGTTCTTC. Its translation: CATSEGQGDTYNEQFF.